The 20 T cell receptor beta chains listed next were all sequenced from one sample in a study of vaccination and CD4 T cells after COVID-19. Time point here: late sampling 161 to 241 days after vaccination in three convalescent patients. As to treatment: approximately nine-day PBMC culture with coronavirus spike peptide pools or control peptides (ViraFEST assay). The antigens for these receptors are not known. Sequenced with the Oncomine TCR Beta short-read assay was DNA taken from cultured CD4+ T cells. TCRdb called the PCR reads again in MiXCR, with one record for every CDR3 protein. The data hold tens of thousands of distinct CDR3 sequences, with around a third observed a single time. The input for sequencing was CD4+ T cells from blood, cultured in vitro, taken about 7 months after SARS-CoV-2 vaccination. The receptors shown here come from a human donor who had recovered from COVID-19.

Concerning this clonotype itself: One base away lies a much larger clone, so this may be a sequencing read error. V gene TRBV20-1 combines with J gene TRBJ1-1; TRBD1 matches 10 bases. The CDR3 totals 17 residues. Per the germline V gene, CDR1 is DFQATT and CDR2 is SNEGSKA (reference sequence). Here the CDR3 reads CSVRDRGLRLLNTEAFF. Written as DNA, the CDR3 is TGCAGTGTTAGAGACAGGGGGCTGCGTCTACTGAACACTGAAGCTTTCTTT.

The chain links TRBV2 to TRBJ2-5; D may correspond to TRBD1 or TRBD2 (5 bases each). V was cut by 3 bases and J by 4 bases, with 15 bases left in between. This CDR3 spans 15 amino acids. Germline V gene lookup returns CDR1 SNHLY and CDR2 FYNNEI. The CDR3 loop reads CASSDFGGWGETQYF. CDR3 nucleotides: TGTGCCAGCAGTGATTTTGGGGGATGGGGAGAGACCCAGTACTTC.

The CDR3 reads CASSPQGLAGGTDTQYF. Written as DNA, the CDR3 is TGTGCCAGCAGCCCCCAGGGACTAGCGGGGGGAACTGATACGCAGTATTTT. The genes are TRBV7-2 and TRBJ2-3; 15 nucleotides align to TRBD2. Per germline, CDR1 SGHTA and CDR2 FQGNSA. Germline trimming cut 5 bases from V and 6 bases from J; bases unmatched to any gene: 9. The CDR3 loop spans 17 amino acids.

The chain combines TRBV20-1 with TRBJ2-4, with 8 bases matching TRBD2. Losses at the gene ends were 6 bases for V and 3 bases for J; bases not matched to a gene: 10. Looked up from germline, CDR1 is DFQATT and CDR2 is SNEGSKA (reference sequence). This CDR3 has 15 amino acids. CDR3 residues: CSAMKSGTSKNIQYF. In DNA form, the CDR3 reads TGCAGTGCAATGAAATCGGGGACTAGCAAAAACATTCAGTACTTC.

The V call is TRBV28, the J call TRBJ2-7, with TRBD2 matching over 15 bases. With 6 bases clipped from V and 10 bases from J, the junction kept 10 bases outside the gene matches. Germline V gene data show CDR1 as MDHEN and CDR2 as SYDVKM. The length of the CDR3 is 15 residues. CDR3 coding DNA: TGTGCCAGCAGCCCTCTGGGACTAGCGGGAGGCAGACAGTACTTC. Amino acid sequence: CASSPLGLAGGRQYF.

The V and J genes are TRBV20-1 and TRBJ2-5, with 10 bases fitting TRBD2. Germline CDR1 DFQATT, CDR2 SNEGSKA (reference sequence). The V and J ends lost 5 bases and 5 bases, in that order; junction bases with no gene match: 5. The CDR3 consists of 13 residues. This CDR3 is CSAPSGSMETQYF. CDR3 nucleotide sequence: TGCAGTGCTCCTAGCGGGAGCATGGAGACCCAGTACTTC.

In this sample, this clonotype turned up a few times. The V and J genes are TRBV20-1 and TRBJ1-6; unclear D gene. The CDR3 runs 17 residues. Germline V lookup: CDR1 DFQATT, CDR2 SNEGSKA (reference sequence). V dropped 1 base and J dropped 0 bases, with 13 bases sitting between them. As DNA, the CDR3 is TGCAGTGCTAGAGTTGCCGGAGGTAGCTCCTATAATTCACCCCTCCACTTT. Its translation is CSARVAGGSSYNSPLHF.

This sequence joins TRBV4-1 and TRBJ1-5; D gene unclear. Trimming took 2 bases from V and 3 from J, leaving 11 bases between them. The CDR3 covers 15 residues. CDR1 and CDR2 (germline): MGHRA, YSYEKL. The DNA for the CDR3 is TGCGCCAGCAGCCAACATTGGCCCAACAATCAGCCCCAGCATTTT. Translated: CASSQHWPNNQPQHF.

This clonotype was seen only a few times. V usage is TRBV20-1 and J usage is TRBJ2-1, with D uncertain. The CDR3 contains 12 residues. Germline V lookup: CDR1 DFQATT, CDR2 SNEGSKA (reference sequence). Deletions cut 3 bases from V and 1 base from J, with 4 bases between. The CDR3 region has the DNA TGCAGTGCTAGTGGTTCCTACAATGAGCAGTTCTTC. It codes for CSASGSYNEQFF.

This clonotype was seen a handful of times. V usage is TRBV6-1 and J usage is TRBJ2-3; D possibly corresponds to TRBD1 (5 bases). Trimming left V 6 bases short and J 2 bases short, with 9 bases between. Germline CDR1 and CDR2: MNHNS and SASEGT. CDR3 length equals 13 residues. CDR3 bases: TGTGCCAGCAGCGCAGGGCACACAGATACGCAGTATTTT. It translates to CASSAGHTDTQYF.

This clonotype has only a few counts. The V call is TRBV7-2, the J call TRBJ2-1; TRBD2 matches at 10 bases. The CDR3 loop spans 16 amino acids. Germline V CDR1 and CDR2: SGHTA, FQGNSA. Germline trimming cut 1 base from V and 2 bases from J; bases unmatched to any gene: 2. CDR3: CASSLVSGGAYNEQFF. The CDR3 coding sequence is TGTGCCAGCAGCTTAGTGAGCGGGGGGGCCTACAATGAGCAGTTCTTC.

This chain connects TRBV5-4 to TRBJ2-5, with 14 nucleotides matching TRBD2. CDR3 length: 15 amino acids. The V segment lost 4 bases and the J segment 4 bases; nucleotides outside the gene matches: 3. Germline CDR1 SGHNT, CDR2 YYREEE (reference sequence). The DNA for the CDR3 is TGTGCCAGCAGCCCGGGACTAGCGGGAGTAGAGACCCAGTACTTC. This translates into CASSPGLAGVETQYF. Supplemented by reference TRBV5-4 and TRBJ2-5, the full variable domain reads ETGVTQSPTHLIKTRGQQVTLRCSSQSGHNTVSWYQQALGQGPQFIFQYYREEENGRGNFPPRFSGLQFPNYSSELNVNALELDDSALYLCASSPGLAGVETQYFGPGTRLLVL.

CDR3 DNA sequence: TGCAGTGCTAGTGCTCCGGGACAGAAGCAAGAGACCCAGTACTTC. Translation gives CSASAPGQKQETQYF. The V gene is TRBV20-1, the J gene TRBJ2-5; TRBD1 matches 7 bases. V dropped 3 bases and J dropped 2; count of bases not matched to a gene: 9. Germline CDR1 DFQATT, CDR2 SNEGSKA (reference sequence). CDR3 length equals 15 residues.

This chain joins TRBV7-3 and TRBJ1-6; D uncertain. The CDR3 is made up of 17 amino acids. Trimming shortened V by 3 bases and J by 7 bases, and 19 bases separated the two germline ends. Per germline, CDR1 SGHTA and CDR2 FQGTGA. The CDR3 DNA follows: TGTGCCAGCAGCTTGCGCGGGGTTGCGGACGGGAATTCACCCCTCCACTTT. This translates into CASSLRGVADGNSPLHF.

This sequence joins TRBV28 and TRBJ1-1; D is unclear. This CDR3 region has 15 residues. The V gene lost 1 base and the J gene lost 0 bases, with 9 bases spanning the gap. Per germline, CDR1 MDHEN and CDR2 SYDVKM. The CDR3 bases are TGTGCCAGCAGTTTATACCACGCCTTGAACACTGAAGCTTTCTTT. This gives the protein CASSLYHALNTEAFF.

The rearrangement links TRBV6-1 to TRBJ1-2; TRBD1 matches at 7 bases. J gave up 4 bases and V 6 bases, and 5 bases lay outside the gene matches. The CDR3 contains 13 residues. Germline values: CDR1 MNHNS, CDR2 SASEGT. In DNA form, the CDR3 reads TGTGCCAGCAGACGACAGGGTGTCTATGGCTACACCTTC. The encoded protein is CASRRQGVYGYTF.

The chain combines TRBV11-2 with TRBJ1-1; maybe TRBD1 (5 bases). The V end was cut by 2 bases, the J end by 7 bases, with 14 bases between. CDR3 size: 14 residues. Germline CDR1 is SGHAT and CDR2 is FQNNGV. The DNA for the CDR3 is TGTGCCAGCAGCTTACGGGGACCCGAGGGTGAAGCTTTCTTT. This gives the protein CASSLRGPEGEAFF.

This clonotype was seen a handful of times. V is TRBV7-6 and J is TRBJ2-1; unclear D gene. This CDR3 is 16 amino acids long. Trimming removed 3 bases from V and 0 bases from J, with 12 bases in between. The germline gives CDR1 SGHVS, CDR2 FNYEAQ. As DNA, the CDR3 is TGTGCCAGCAGCTTTCTCCTTACGAGCTCCTACAATGAGCAGTTCTTC. Translating gives CASSFLLTSSYNEQFF.

This clonotype turned up a few times. This chain uses TRBV7-2 with TRBJ1-1; D not resolved. The CDR3 is made up of 14 amino acids. Per germline, CDR1 SGHTA and CDR2 FQGNSA. V shed 5 bases and J shed 7 bases, with 17 bases lying between them. The CDR3 bases are TGTGCCAGCAGCCCAGACTACTATGTCAGTGAAGCTTTCTTT. Amino acid sequence: CASSPDYYVSEAFF.

The table lists this clonotype with a few counts. The chain has TRBV24-1 and TRBJ2-1, with a weak D call TRBD1 (5 bases). The CDR3 is made up of 16 amino acids. V dropped 4 bases and J dropped 1 base, with 13 bases sitting between them. Germline V gives CDR1 KGHDR, CDR2 SFDVKD. The CDR3 region has the DNA TGTGCCACCAGTGACTCCGGTCAGGGTTCCTACAATGAGCAGTTCTTC. It encodes CATSDSGQGSYNEQFF.